Shown below are 14 T cell receptor beta chains from a single sample sequenced in a study of molecular identifiers for immune sequencing clone quantification. One entry per CDR3 protein results from TCRdb running MiXCR on the PCR reads. The repertoire holds under 600,000 distinct CDR3 sequences, with less than 30% as singletons. The sample consisted of naive CD8+ T cells from blood, with Jurkat cell RNA spiked in. The sample's subset: FACS-sorted CD8+CD4-CCR7+CD45RA+ naive T cells. These receptors were collected from a human donor in good health. Some libraries in this study had Jurkat cell RNA spiked in.

This clonotype was counted between two and nine times. This chain joins TRBV4-3 and TRBJ1-5; maybe TRBD1 (5 bases). This CDR3 is built from 14 residues. Germline V gene sequence: CDR1 LGHNA, CDR2 YSLEER. Trimming stripped 1 base from V and 6 bases from J, with 10 bases between. CDR3 DNA: TGCGCCAGCAGCCAAGTGGGGGGTGCTCAGCCCCAGCATTTT. Translated, it gives CASSQVGGAQPQHF.

On this clonotype itself: One end of the junction varies from germline; a read error may be responsible. V and J are TRBV15 and TRBJ1-4, with 9 nucleotides matching TRBD1. There are 15 residues in the CDR3. CDR1 LNHNV and CDR2 YYDKDF come from the germline V gene (reference sequence). The CDR3 region has the DNA TGTGCCACCAGCCTATCGGGACAGGGAGCTGAAAAACCGTTTTTT. Residues: CATSLSGQGAEKPFF.

This clonotype was recorded a few times. This chain connects TRBV11-2 to TRBJ2-7; 8 positions agree with TRBD2. V shed 5 bases, J shed 6 bases, and the junction held 12 bases outside the gene matches. This CDR3 comprises 15 residues. Germline-derived CDR1 and CDR2 are SGHAT and FQNNGV. The CDR3 coding sequence is TGTGCCAGCAGCCCCCGAGGGGTAGCGGGGATCGAGCAGTACTTC. As protein: CASSPRGVAGIEQYF.

V is TRBV21-1 and J is TRBJ1-4. TRBV21-1 has pseudogene status. CDR3 size: 14 residues. The CDR3: CASSKVTLGEKLFF. CDR3 nucleotide sequence: TGTGCCAGCAGCAAGGTAACATTAGGTGAAAAACTGTTTTTT.

This clonotype was counted ten times or more. The CDR3: CASSLGGDINGQPQHF. CDR3 sequence (DNA): TGTGCCAGCAGCTTAGGCGGAGACATCAACGGTCAGCCCCAGCATTTT. The rearrangement uses TRBV7-9 and TRBJ1-5; D gene uncertain. V lost 1 base to trimming and J lost 6 bases, with 16 bases between them. CDR3 size: 16 residues. Per the germline V gene, CDR1 is SEHNR and CDR2 is FQNEAQ (reference sequence).

This clonotype was detected only a few times. The chain links TRBV5-4 to TRBJ2-7; TRBD1 is a possible D gene (6 bases). Trimming took 6 bases from V and 0 from J, leaving 10 bases between them. Germline values: CDR1 SGHNT, CDR2 YYREEE (reference sequence). The CDR3 covers 13 residues. The CDR3: CASTQGSSYEQYF. The CDR3 coding sequence is TGTGCCAGCACTCAGGGGTCCTCCTACGAGCAGTACTTC. The entire variable domain, with the rest obtained from reference TRBV5-4 and TRBJ2-7, is as follows: ETGVTQSPTHLIKTRGQQVTLRCSSQSGHNTVSWYQQALGQGPQFIFQYYREEENGRGNFPPRFSGLQFPNYSSELNVNALELDDSALYLCASTQGSSYEQYFGPGTRLTVT.

This clonotype has only one observation. This chain joins TRBV23-1 and TRBJ2-7, with 9 bases that match TRBD1. TRBV23-1 is an ORF for which the function is uncertain. V lost 0 bases, J lost 9 bases, and 18 bases stayed unmatched. CDR3 length: 18 residues. The CDR3 region is CASSQSRIYGTGRSGQYF. The CDR3 bases are TGCGCCAGCAGTCAATCGCGGATTTATGGGACAGGGCGTTCGGGGCAGTACTTC.

This clonotype has a handful of counts. V and J are TRBV24-1 and TRBJ1-2; D may be TRBD1 (6 bases). The CDR3 has 12 residues. The V and J ends lost 4 bases and 4 bases respectively, with 6 bases between them. Per germline, CDR1 KGHDR and CDR2 SFDVKD. CDR3 loop: CATSEGAYGYTF. For the CDR3, the DNA is TGTGCCACCAGTGAGGGGGCCTATGGCTACACCTTC.

Of note for this clonotype: Since a much larger clone is just one base distant, this may be a read error. The rearrangement uses TRBV27 and TRBJ2-3; unclear D gene. Germline V gene data show CDR1 as MNHEY and CDR2 as SMNVEV (reference sequence). V dropped 6 bases and J dropped 7 bases, with 14 bases sitting between them. The CDR3 consists of 13 residues. CDR3 amino acids: CASSPGGVHTQYF. Here the CDR3 DNA reads TGTGCCAGCAGCCCCGGCGGAGTTCATACGCAGTATTTT.

The gene calls are TRBV3-1 and TRBJ1-2; a weak D match, TRBD1 (6 bases). The germline gives CDR1 LGHDT, CDR2 YNNKEL (reference sequence). V lost 1 base, J lost 6 bases, and 12 bases lay in between. There are 14 residues in the CDR3. The CDR3 reads CASSQVTGLHGYTF. In nucleotides, the CDR3 is TGTGCCAGCAGCCAAGTTACAGGGCTTCATGGCTACACCTTC.

This clonotype was detected a few times. V gene TRBV20-1 combines with J gene TRBJ2-3, with D perhaps TRBD2 (5 bases). CDR3 length: 15 residues. The V and J ends lost 2 bases and 7 bases respectively, with 19 bases between them. CDR1 DFQATT and CDR2 SNEGSKA come from the germline V gene (reference sequence). The CDR3 sequence is CSARPTSLPTYTQYF. In DNA, the CDR3 is TGCAGTGCTAGACCAACTAGTCTCCCTACCTATACGCAGTATTTT.

This clonotype was counted only a few times. This chain connects TRBV4-1 to TRBJ2-7; maybe TRBD1 (5 bases). Trimming pared 1 base from V and 4 bases from J, leaving 14 bases between. Germline V lookup: CDR1 MGHRA, CDR2 YSYEKL. The CDR3 loop spans 15 amino acids. CDR3 DNA sequence: TGCGCCAGCAGCCAAGCAGGGTCCACCCTTTACGAGCAGTACTTC. It is translated as CASSQAGSTLYEQYF.

The chain employs TRBV11-2 and TRBJ1-1; D is unresolved. CDR3 size: 16 residues. Germline-derived CDR1 and CDR2 are SGHAT and FQNNGV. V was cut by 1 base and J by 3 bases, with 15 bases left in between. The CDR3 sequence is CASSLASGSVYTEAFF. In nucleotides, the CDR3 is TGTGCCAGCAGCTTAGCGTCAGGTTCCGTCTACACTGAAGCTTTCTTT.

This clonotype has at least ten counts. The rearrangement joins TRBV28 to TRBJ1-5, with D possibly TRBD1 on 5 matching bases. Between the trimmed V and J ends, which lost 5 bases and 4 bases, there was a span of 12 bases. From germline, CDR1 is MDHEN and CDR2 SYDVKM. The CDR3 is 14 amino acids. The CDR3 protein is CASSADRPNQPQHF. In nucleotides, the CDR3 is TGTGCCAGCAGTGCTGACAGACCAAATCAGCCCCAGCATTTT.